The clone carrying this T cell receptor beta chain appeared a few times. Its antigen is currently unknown. Using its own MiXCR run on the 5' RACE reads, TCRdb lists one record per CDR3 protein. The profile covers 470,000 or so distinct CDR3 sequences, with 15% to 20% appearing a single time and roughly 21% taken by the ten largest. These data come from a study of T-cell memory formation after mild COVID-19. General study results and limits: Cross-reactive memory seemingly joined, as some responding clones were found in pre-infection memory. Day 15 to 85 contracting clones showed balanced CD4/CD8; day 15 to 37 expanders favored CD4+.

In germline, CDR1 is SGHVS, CDR2 FQNEAQ. The CDR3 loop spans 12 amino acids. V lost 1 base and J lost 12, with 10 bases in between. Sequencing was carried out using PBMCs or a T cell subset sorted from them (not recorded which). J is TRBJ2-1 and V is TRBV7-8, with D unclear. The receptor was derived from a man aged 18 to 30 who had mild COVID-19 (a few samples of this study predate the infection). Cell type and time point are not known. CDR3 nucleotides: TGTGCCAGCAGCTTAGTTGCCTCACGGCAGTTCTTC. Encoded protein: CASSLVASRQFF.